The clone carrying this TCR beta chain counts as medium-sized. The data were taken from a study of metastatic and nonmetastatic thyroid tumors. Germline V gene data show CDR1 as MNHNS and CDR2 as SASEGT. This CDR3 spans 14 amino acids. V was trimmed by 7 bases and J by 0 bases, leaving 11 bases between them. TCRdb re-processed the PCR reads through MiXCR. Of roughly 25,000 clones in the sample, 10% to 15% were seen once. Patients underwent thyroid surgery, and none had received any treatment before it. The clonotype originates from a female donor with papillary thyroid cancer or a benign thyroid nodule (not recorded which). Some clones in this sample may be carry-over from other donors' samples. The specimen sequenced was blood. The rearrangement joins TRBV6-1 to TRBJ2-3; D is perhaps TRBD1 (5 bases). DNA for the CDR3: TGTGCCAGCAATCGACAGCTTAGCACAGATACGCAGTATTTT. Translating gives CASNRQLSTDTQYF.